This TCR beta chain comes out of a study of CD4 T cells in relation to SARS-CoV-2 and coronaviruses. The count of this clone is one. What it binds is unknown. Before the COVID-19 pandemic, during about 2011-2019, CD4+ T cells were taken from unexposed donors. CD4+ T cells were isolated from the cells after about nine days of culture. CDR3 length equals 15 residues. In germline, CDR1 is SGHAT, CDR2 FQNNGV. V lost 2 bases and J lost 1, with 11 bases in between. Assay used: immunoSEQ multiplex PCR; TCRdb lists only in-frame clones, some missing. The repertoire holds 16,000 or so clones, about 84% seen once, with about 41% in the top ten.

The specimen was CD4+ T cells from PBMCs, cultured in vitro. The chain is built from TRBV11-2 and TRBJ1-1; no definite D call. This receptor was obtained from a human donor in good health. This chain's CDR3 is CASSLQGAGNTEAFF. DNA of the CDR3: TGTGCCAGCAGCTTACAAGGCGCAGGGAACACTGAAGCTTTCTTT. Full variable domain (rest looked up from reference TRBV11-2 and TRBJ1-1): EAGVAQSPRYKIIEKRQSVAFWCNPISGHATLYWYQQILGQGPKLLIQFQNNGVVDDSQLPKDRFSAERLKGVDSTLKIQPAKLEDSAVYLCASSLQGAGNTEAFFGQGTRLTVV.